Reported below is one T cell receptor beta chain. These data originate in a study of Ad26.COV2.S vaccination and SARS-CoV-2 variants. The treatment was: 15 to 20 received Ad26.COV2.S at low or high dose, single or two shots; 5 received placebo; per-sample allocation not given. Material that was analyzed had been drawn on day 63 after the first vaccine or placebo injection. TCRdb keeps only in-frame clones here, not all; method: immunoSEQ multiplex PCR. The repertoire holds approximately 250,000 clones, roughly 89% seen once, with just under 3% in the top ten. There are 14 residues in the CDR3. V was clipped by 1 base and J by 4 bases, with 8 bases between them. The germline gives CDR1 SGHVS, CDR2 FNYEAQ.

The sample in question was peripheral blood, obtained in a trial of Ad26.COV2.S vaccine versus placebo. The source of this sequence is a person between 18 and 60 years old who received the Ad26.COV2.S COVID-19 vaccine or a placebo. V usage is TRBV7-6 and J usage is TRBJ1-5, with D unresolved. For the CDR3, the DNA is TGTGCCAGCAGCTTAGGCTTCGGGAATCAGCCCCAGCATTTT. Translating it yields CASSLGFGNQPQHF.